This record looks at one T cell receptor (beta chain) sequence and its context. Primed by a sample-barcoded 5' primer and a J-beta primer mix, a second PCR proceeded for 7 to 11 cycles. TCRdb re-analysed the 5' RACE reads in MiXCR, keeping a single row per CDR3 protein. The data contain approximately 940,000 distinct CDR3 sequences, 48% of them seen just once; the ten biggest clones take up roughly 13%. The sample is drawn from a study of blood T cells in healthy people across ages. V lost 4 bases and J lost 6; bases outside the gene matches: 13. The CDR3 contains 16 residues. Looked up from germline, CDR1 is KGHSH and CDR2 is LQKENI.

The chain employs TRBV18 and TRBJ2-3; the match to TRBD2 covers 7 bases. The sequencing input was blood. This receptor was identified in a man aged 25 to 45 in good health. The CDR3 loop is CASSRATSEVGDTQYF. CDR3 bases: TGTGCCAGCTCACGGGCCACTAGCGAGGTCGGTGATACGCAGTATTTT. The variable domain in full, completed from reference TRBV18 and TRBJ2-3, reads NAGVMQNPRHLVRRRGQEARLRCSPMKGHSHVYWYRQLPEEGLKFMVYLQKENIIDESGMPKERFSAEFPKEGPSILRIQQVVRGDSAAYFCASSRATSEVGDTQYFGPGTRLTVL.